The present T cell receptor (beta chain) was sequenced within a study of blood T cell repertoires in COVID-19. Methods used by the authors: Reference gene primer amplification gave nucleated cell count estimates. The repertoire was sequenced with immunoSEQ multiplex PCR; TCRdb's copy has only in-frame clones and lacks some. For V, J and clone size, that table is used; D and trimming come from the DNA. The data show some 400,000 clones, roughly nine tenths seen once. This study enrolled people aged roughly 18 to 100 from about 26 US geographic areas. Membership in each cohort depended on participant-reported clinical history. All exposed participants met a person with COVID-19 within 2 weeks before entering the study. The CDR3 consists of 22 residues. The ends lost 1 base at V and 2 bases at J; junction bases unmatched: 18. CDR1 and CDR2 (germline): LGHDT, YNNKEL (reference sequence).

The sample consisted of PBMCs or T cells enriched from blood (not recorded which). The sequence derives from a woman aged 40 to 50 who had been exposed to COVID-19. The chain joins TRBV3-1 (or the pseudogene TRBV3-2) to TRBJ2-6, with 9 nucleotides matching TRBD1. CDR3 protein: CASSQGFRLTGQGGPGANVLTF. CDR3 coding DNA: TGTGCCAGCAGCCAAGGTTTTAGGCTTACGGGACAGGGTGGGCCTGGGGCCAACGTCCTGACTTTC.